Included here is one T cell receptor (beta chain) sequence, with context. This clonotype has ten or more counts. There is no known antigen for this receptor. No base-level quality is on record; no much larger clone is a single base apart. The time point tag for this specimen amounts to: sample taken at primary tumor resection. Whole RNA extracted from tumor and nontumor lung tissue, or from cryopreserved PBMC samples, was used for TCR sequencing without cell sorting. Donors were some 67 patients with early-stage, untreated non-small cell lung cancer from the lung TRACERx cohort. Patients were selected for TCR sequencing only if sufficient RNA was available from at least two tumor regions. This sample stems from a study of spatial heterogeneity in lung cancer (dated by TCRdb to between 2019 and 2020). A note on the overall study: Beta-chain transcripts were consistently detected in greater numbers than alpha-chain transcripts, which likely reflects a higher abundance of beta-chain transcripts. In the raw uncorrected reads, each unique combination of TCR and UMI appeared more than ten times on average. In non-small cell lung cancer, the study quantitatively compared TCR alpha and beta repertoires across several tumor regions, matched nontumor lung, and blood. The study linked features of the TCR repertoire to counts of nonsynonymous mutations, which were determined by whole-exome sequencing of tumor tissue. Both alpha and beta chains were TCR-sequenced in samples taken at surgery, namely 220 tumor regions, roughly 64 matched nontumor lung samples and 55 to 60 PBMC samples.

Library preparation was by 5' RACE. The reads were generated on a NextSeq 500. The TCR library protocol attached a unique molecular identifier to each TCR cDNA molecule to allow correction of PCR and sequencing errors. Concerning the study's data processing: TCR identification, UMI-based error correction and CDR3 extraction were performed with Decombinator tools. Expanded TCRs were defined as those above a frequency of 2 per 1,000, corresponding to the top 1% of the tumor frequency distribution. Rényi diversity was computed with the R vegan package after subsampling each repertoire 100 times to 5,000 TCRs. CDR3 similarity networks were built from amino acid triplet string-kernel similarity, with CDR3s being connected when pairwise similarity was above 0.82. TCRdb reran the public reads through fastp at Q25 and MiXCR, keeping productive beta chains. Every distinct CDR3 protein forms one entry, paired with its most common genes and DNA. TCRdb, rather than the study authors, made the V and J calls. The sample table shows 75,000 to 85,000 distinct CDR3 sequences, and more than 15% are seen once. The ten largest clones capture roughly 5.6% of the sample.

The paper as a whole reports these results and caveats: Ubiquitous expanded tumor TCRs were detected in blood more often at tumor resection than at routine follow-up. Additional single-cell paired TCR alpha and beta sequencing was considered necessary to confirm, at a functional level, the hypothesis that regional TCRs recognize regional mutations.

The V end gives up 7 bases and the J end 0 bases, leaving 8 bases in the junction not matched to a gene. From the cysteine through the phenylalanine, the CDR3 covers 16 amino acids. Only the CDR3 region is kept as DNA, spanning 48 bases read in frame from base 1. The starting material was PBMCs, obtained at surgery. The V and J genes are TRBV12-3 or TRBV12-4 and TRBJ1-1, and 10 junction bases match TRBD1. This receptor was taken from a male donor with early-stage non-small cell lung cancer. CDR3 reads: CASTSGTGALNTEAFF. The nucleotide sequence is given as TGTGCCAGCACGTCCGGGACAGGGGCCCTGAACACTGAAGCTTTCTTT.